Here is one TCR beta chain with its context. This sample was included in a study of shared T cell receptors in the human thymus. Per germline, CDR1 SGDLS and CDR2 YYNGEE. This CDR3 has 15 amino acids. With V trimmed by 2 bases and J by 0 bases, 3 bases remained unmatched. Some clones are missing from TCRdb's copy, which holds only in-frame ones; the method was immunoSEQ multiplex PCR. The sample includes 650,000 to 950,000 clones, roughly 88% seen only once; the top ten take about 0.011%. This sample was also put to use in a study of human thymus T cells. This second report adds: Thymic material originated from resections removed in the course of corrective heart surgery. Thymic and blood repertoires seemed to show skewed V and J gene use. Unrelated people showed highly overlapping thymic repertoires, related research reported.

Specimen: thymocytes. The V call is TRBV9, the J call TRBJ2-7; TRBD2 matches at 9 bases. This sequence originates from a girl under two years old with a congenital heart defect. The CDR3 here is CASSVVAGASYEQYF. The CDR3 DNA sequence: TGTGCCAGCAGCGTGGTAGCGGGGGCCTCCTACGAGCAGTACTTC.